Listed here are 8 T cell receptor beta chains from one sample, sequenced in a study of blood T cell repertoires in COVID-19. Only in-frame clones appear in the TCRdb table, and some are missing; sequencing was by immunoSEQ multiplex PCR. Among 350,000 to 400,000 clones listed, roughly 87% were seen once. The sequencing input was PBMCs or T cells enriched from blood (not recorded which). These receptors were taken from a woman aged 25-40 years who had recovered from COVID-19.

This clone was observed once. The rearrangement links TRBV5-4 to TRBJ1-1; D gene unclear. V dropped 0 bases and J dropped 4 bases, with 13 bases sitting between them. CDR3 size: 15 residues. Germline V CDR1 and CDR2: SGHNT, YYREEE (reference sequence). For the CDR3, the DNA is TGTGCCAGCAGCTTGGGGCGGAATATAGGCACTGAAGCTTTCTTT. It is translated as CASSLGRNIGTEAFF.

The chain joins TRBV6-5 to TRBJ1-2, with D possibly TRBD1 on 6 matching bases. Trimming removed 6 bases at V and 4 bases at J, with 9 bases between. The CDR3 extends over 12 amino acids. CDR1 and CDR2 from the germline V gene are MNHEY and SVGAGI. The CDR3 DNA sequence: TGTGCCAGCAGGGTGGGGGCCTATGGCTACACCTTC. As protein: CASRVGAYGYTF.

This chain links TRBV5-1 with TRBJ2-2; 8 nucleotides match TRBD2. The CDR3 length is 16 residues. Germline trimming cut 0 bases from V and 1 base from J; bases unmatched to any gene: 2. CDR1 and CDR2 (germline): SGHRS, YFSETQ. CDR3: CASSLAAGGNTGELFF. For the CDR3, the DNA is TGCGCCAGCAGCTTGGCGGCGGGGGGGAACACCGGGGAGCTGTTTTTT.

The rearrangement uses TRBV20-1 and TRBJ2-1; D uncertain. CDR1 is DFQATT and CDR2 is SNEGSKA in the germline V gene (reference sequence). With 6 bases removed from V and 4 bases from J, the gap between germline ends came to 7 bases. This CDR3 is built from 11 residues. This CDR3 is CSAVYYNEQFF. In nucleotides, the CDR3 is TGCAGTGCCGTTTATTACAATGAGCAGTTCTTC.

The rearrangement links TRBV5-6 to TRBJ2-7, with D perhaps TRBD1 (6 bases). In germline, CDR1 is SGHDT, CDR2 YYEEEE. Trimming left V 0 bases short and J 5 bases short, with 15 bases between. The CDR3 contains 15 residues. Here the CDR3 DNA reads TGTGCCAGCAGCTTGGTGGATAGGGGGTTCCACGAGCAGTACTTC. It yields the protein CASSLVDRGFHEQYF.

The CDR3 sequence: CASSLTGLYGYTF. The CDR3 nucleotides read TGTGCCAGCAGCTTGACAGGACTCTATGGCTACACCTTC. The rearrangement uses TRBV7-9 and TRBJ1-2; D might be TRBD1 (6 bases). Trimming took 3 bases from V and 4 from J, leaving 9 bases between them. CDR3 length: 13 residues. Germline V gene sequence: CDR1 SEHNR, CDR2 FQNEAQ (reference sequence). Full variable domain (remainder filled in from reference TRBV7-9 and TRBJ1-2): DTGVSQNPRHKITKRGQNVTFRCDPISEHNRLYWYRQTLGQGPEFLTYFQNEAQLEKSRLLSDRFSAERPKGSFSTLEIQRTEQGDSAMYLCASSLTGLYGYTFGSGTRLTVV.

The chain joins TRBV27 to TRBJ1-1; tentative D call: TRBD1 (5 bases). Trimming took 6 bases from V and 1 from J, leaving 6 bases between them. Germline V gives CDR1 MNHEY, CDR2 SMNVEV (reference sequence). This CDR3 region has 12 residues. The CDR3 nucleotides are TGTGCCAGCAGCGGGGGGAACACTGAAGCTTTCTTT. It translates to CASSGGNTEAFF.

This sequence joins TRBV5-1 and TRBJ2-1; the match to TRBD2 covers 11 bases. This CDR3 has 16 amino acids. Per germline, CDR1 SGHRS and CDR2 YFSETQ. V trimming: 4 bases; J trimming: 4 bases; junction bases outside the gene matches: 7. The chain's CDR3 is CASSQILAGGYNEQFF. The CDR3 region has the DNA TGCGCCAGCAGCCAAATCCTAGCGGGGGGTTACAATGAGCAGTTCTTC.